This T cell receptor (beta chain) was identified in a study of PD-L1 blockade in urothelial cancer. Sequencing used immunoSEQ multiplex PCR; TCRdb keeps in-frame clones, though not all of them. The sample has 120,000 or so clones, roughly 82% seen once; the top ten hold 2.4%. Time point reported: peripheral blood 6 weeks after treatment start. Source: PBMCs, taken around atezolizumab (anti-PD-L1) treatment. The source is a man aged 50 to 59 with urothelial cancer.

In nucleotides, the CDR3 is TGTGCCAGCAGCCCCGGGACTAGCCCGTTCTTC. Its protein product is CASSPGTSPFF. The genes are TRBV7-9 and TRBJ2-1, with 9 bases fitting TRBD2. The CDR3 loop spans 11 amino acids. J gave up 15 bases and V 5 bases, and 5 bases lay outside the gene matches. The germline V gene encodes CDR1 SEHNR and CDR2 FQNEAQ (reference sequence).